The 15 T cell receptor beta chains presented below share a single source sample, sequenced in a study of blood T cell repertoires in COVID-19. Only in-frame clones appear in the TCRdb table, and some are missing; sequencing was by immunoSEQ multiplex PCR. The data show more than 70,000 clones, with just over 90% seen just once and approximately 4.9% held by the top ten. Sequenced material: peripheral blood. The receptors derive from a young woman with acute or convalescent COVID-19.

The V call is TRBV30, the J call TRBJ1-5, with 7 nucleotides matching TRBD1. The V gene end was trimmed by 2 bases and the J gene end by 7 bases; junction bases not matched to a gene: 8. Per germline, CDR1 GTSNPN and CDR2 SVGIG (reference sequence). The CDR3 covers 14 residues. The CDR3 protein is CAWSPRQGSQPQHF. CDR3 DNA sequence: TGTGCCTGGAGTCCTCGACAGGGCTCCCAGCCCCAGCATTTT.

This chain uses TRBV4-2 with TRBJ1-5; 9 bases are shared with TRBD1. This CDR3 is built from 16 residues. Losses at the gene ends were 2 bases for V and 6 bases for J; bases not matched to a gene: 8. Per germline, CDR1 LGHNA and CDR2 YNFKEQ. CDR3 DNA: TGTGCCAGCAGCCAACAGCACCGGGACAGGGTTCAGCCCCAGCATTTT. It is translated as CASSQQHRDRVQPQHF.

The chain is built from TRBV2 and TRBJ1-5; no reliable D call. This CDR3 has 13 amino acids. V was trimmed by 1 base and J by 5 bases, leaving 6 bases between them. In germline, CDR1 is SNHLY, CDR2 FYNNEI. This chain's CDR3 is CASSEERDQPQHF. CDR3 DNA sequence: TGTGCCAGCAGTGAAGAGCGGGATCAGCCCCAGCATTTT.

CDR3 residues: CASSVTGNNQPQHF. In DNA, the CDR3 is TGTGCCAGCAGTGTAACGGGAAACAATCAGCCCCAGCATTTT. V usage is TRBV2 and J usage is TRBJ1-5, with D unresolved. Germline V gene data show CDR1 as SNHLY and CDR2 as FYNNEI. V was cut by 4 bases and J by 3 bases, with 10 bases left in between. This CDR3 has 14 residues.

The genes are TRBV7-2 and TRBJ2-5; 7 nucleotides line up with TRBD2. This CDR3 spans 18 amino acids. Trimming cost V 5 bases and J 2 bases; bases outside gene matches: 17. Germline V gene lookup returns CDR1 SGHTA and CDR2 FQGNSA. CDR3 DNA sequence: TGTGCCAGCAGCCACGCTCTAACAGCGGGAAGAAATCAAGAGACCCAGTACTTC. Its protein product is CASSHALTAGRNQETQYF.

A word on this clone: This same CDR3 is encoded by further DNA sequences in the sample. This chain connects TRBV30 to TRBJ1-6; no firm D call. CDR1 is GTSNPN and CDR2 is SVGIG in the germline V gene (reference sequence). V lost 2 bases and J 7 bases, leaving 6 bases between the germline ends. The length of the CDR3 is 12 residues. The DNA of the CDR3 is TGTGCCTGGAGTCGCGGAAATTCACCCCTCCACTTT. As protein: CAWSRGNSPLHF.

This clone has a handful of counts. V is TRBV5-1 and J is TRBJ1-2; TRBD1 matches 7 bases. The germline V gene has CDR1 SGHRS and CDR2 YFSETQ. V trimming: 5 bases; J trimming: 3 bases; junction bases outside the gene matches: 10. The length of the CDR3 is 15 residues. The DNA for the CDR3 is TGCGCCAGCAGGGATAACGCCGGGACAGACTATGGCTACACCTTC. Amino acid sequence: CASRDNAGTDYGYTF.

The chain has TRBV19 and TRBJ1-1, with D possibly TRBD1 on 6 matching bases. The germline V gene has CDR1 LNHDA and CDR2 SQIVND (reference sequence). The V end was cut by 6 bases, the J end by 10 bases, with 18 bases between. CDR3 length equals 13 residues. Here the CDR3 DNA reads TGTGCCAGTAGCGGAGACAGGCCCGGAACAGCTTTCTTT. Its translation is CASSGDRPGTAFF.

This clone appeared once. The chain is built from TRBV6-2 or TRBV6-3 and TRBJ1-5; D is uncertain. The germline V gene encodes CDR1 MNHEY and CDR2 SVGEGT. This CDR3 has 15 amino acids. V lost 1 base, J lost 7 bases, and 14 bases lay in between. CDR3 protein: CASSYFEGAGQPQHF. The CDR3 bases are TGTGCCAGCAGTTACTTCGAGGGTGCGGGGCAGCCCCAGCATTTT.

The J gene is TRBJ1-2, the V gene TRBV6-2 or TRBV6-3, with 11 bases that match TRBD1. This CDR3 contains 13 residues. V dropped 2 bases and J dropped 8; count of bases not matched to a gene: 1. Germline lookup yields CDR1 MNHEY and CDR2 SVGEGT. This chain's CDR3 is CASSYGTGGGYTF. CDR3 DNA: TGTGCCAGCAGTTACGGGACAGGGGGAGGCTACACCTTC.

This clone was found once. V gene TRBV2 combines with J gene TRBJ2-5; TRBD2 is a possible D gene (6 bases). With 4 bases removed from V and 13 bases from J, the gap between germline ends came to 16 bases. Germline values: CDR1 SNHLY, CDR2 FYNNEI. This CDR3 region has 12 residues. Written as DNA, the CDR3 is TGTGCCAGCAGTGCGGGACTCTCGACCGGGTACTTC. Translating it yields CASSAGLSTGYF.

The rearrangement links TRBV4-1 to TRBJ2-1; 13 bases align to TRBD2. With 1 base clipped from V and 9 bases from J, the junction kept 12 bases outside the gene matches. The germline V gene has CDR1 MGHRA and CDR2 YSYEKL. This CDR3 contains 18 residues. The CDR3 spells CASSQAYPTSGGTSEQFF. The CDR3 nucleotides are TGCGCCAGCAGCCAAGCCTACCCGACTAGCGGGGGGACTAGTGAGCAGTTCTTC.

The rearrangement joins TRBV11-2 to TRBJ2-1; 7 bases line up with TRBD1. The trim removed 1 base at V and 2 bases at J, leaving 2 bases unmatched. Germline values: CDR1 SGHAT, CDR2 FQNNGV. This CDR3 region has 15 residues. CDR3 sequence reads: CASSLGQGPYNEQFF. The CDR3 DNA is TGTGCCAGCAGCTTAGGACAGGGACCCTACAATGAGCAGTTCTTC.

This chain connects TRBV10-3 to TRBJ1-2; tentative D call: TRBD1 (6 bases). The V gene lost 3 bases and the J gene lost 5 bases, with 22 bases spanning the gap. Germline V lookup: CDR1 ENHRY, CDR2 SYGVKD. The CDR3 spans 17 residues. The CDR3: CAISDSYSRGARYGYTF. CDR3 sequence (DNA): TGTGCCATCAGTGACTCGTACAGTCGGGGGGCGAGGTATGGCTACACCTTC.

The chain employs TRBV10-3 and TRBJ1-3; the match to TRBD1 covers 7 bases. Germline loops: CDR1 ENHRY, CDR2 SYGVKD. Trimming removed 3 bases from V and 4 bases from J; junction bases left unmatched: 3. This CDR3 spans 14 amino acids. As DNA, the CDR3 is TGTGCCATCAGTGAAGGGACAGCAGGAAACACCATATATTTT. This codes for CAISEGTAGNTIYF.